The next 21 T cell receptor beta chains were all read from a single sample in a study of Graves' ophthalmopathy and Graves' hyperthyroidism. Using RNA transcripts, the TCR beta CDR3 regions were amplified. RT-PCR was first run with HTBI primers, then multiplex PCR in a second round. TCRdb used MiXCR to reprocess the multiplex PCR reads, holding one entry per CDR3 protein. The data contain roughly 500,000 distinct CDR3 sequences, around an eighth of them singletons. The sequenced material came from blood. These receptors came from a woman aged 30 to 39 with Graves' ophthalmopathy.

The V and J genes are TRBV6-5 and TRBJ1-1; D may be TRBD1 (6 bases). Trimming removed 2 bases from V and 0 bases from J, with 10 bases in between. The CDR3 is 15 amino acids. Germline lookup yields CDR1 MNHEY and CDR2 SVGAGI. CDR3 DNA sequence: TGTGCCAGCAGTTACCGACAGGACATGAACACTGAAGCTTTCTTT. It is translated as CASSYRQDMNTEAFF.

Comments on this clonotype: This may arise from a read error, as a much more abundant clone is one base away. This is likely a read error, given that the CDR3 carries no conserved phenylalanine or tryptophan at its end. The V and J genes are TRBV7-8 and TRBJ2-7; D ambiguous. Germline values: CDR1 SGHVS, CDR2 FQNEAQ. This CDR3 contains 15 residues. V gave up 5 bases and J gave up 2 bases, with 16 bases separating them. CDR3 region: CASSVAPPPTYEQYY. The CDR3 nucleotides read TGTGCCAGCAGCGTGGCCCCACCACCTACCTACGAGCAGTACTAC.

At least ten counts were recorded for this clonotype. This chain joins TRBV6-6 and TRBJ2-5; D possibly corresponds to TRBD2 (6 bases). Per germline, CDR1 MNHNY and CDR2 SVGAGI (reference sequence). The CDR3 sequence is 15 residues long. V lost 0 bases and J lost 2, with 10 bases in between. CDR3 loop: CASSYSNGGQETQYF. DNA for the CDR3: TGTGCCAGCAGTTACTCTAACGGGGGTCAAGAGACCCAGTACTTC.

This clonotype occurred many times. The chain recombines TRBV5-1 with TRBJ2-7; D assignment may be TRBD1 or TRBD2 (5 bases each). Germline V CDR1 and CDR2: SGHRS, YFSETQ. Trimming removed 4 bases from V and 2 bases from J, with 10 bases in between. This CDR3 is 13 amino acids long. The CDR3 DNA is TGCGCCAGCAGCACCGAGGGACCCTACGAGCAGTACTTC. Protein: CASSTEGPYEQYF.

There are a few counts of this clonotype. A much bigger clone sits one base away, suggesting this may be a read error. J is TRBJ1-5 and V is TRBV2; the D is unclear. This CDR3 has 14 amino acids. The germline gives CDR1 SNHLY, CDR2 FYNNEI. CDR3 sequence reads: CASRGRYSNQPHHF. The CDR3 DNA reads TGTGCCAGCAGAGGACGGTATAGCAATCAGCCCCATCATTTT.

In regard to this clonotype: A much larger clone differs by one base, so this may be a read error. The chain joins TRBV6-1 to TRBJ1-5, with D uncertain. The CDR3 is 13 residues long. The V gene lost 7 bases and the J gene lost 3 bases, with 10 bases spanning the gap. The germline CDR1 and CDR2 sequences are MNHNS and SASEGT. Written as DNA, the CDR3 is TGTGCCAGCACCGGACGCCTCAATCAGCCCCAGCATTTT. The encoded protein is CASTGRLNQPQHF.

Ten or more counts support this clonotype. The V and J genes are TRBV5-1 and TRBJ1-5, with D unresolved. This CDR3 spans 14 amino acids. The germline gives CDR1 SGHRS, CDR2 YFSETQ. V was trimmed by 4 bases and J by 2 bases, leaving 10 bases between them. CDR3 DNA: TGCGCCAGCAGCGAGGGAAGGGGCAATCAGCCCCAGCATTTT. Protein sequence: CASSEGRGNQPQHF.

This clonotype was recorded at least ten times. The rearrangement uses TRBV9 and TRBJ2-7; D is undetermined. CDR3 length: 16 residues. Germline CDR1 reads SGDLS; CDR2 reads YYNGEE. Trimming removed 4 bases from V and 3 bases from J, with 20 bases in between. The CDR3 region has the DNA TGTGCCAGCAGCTTCGACGGGTCCCGCCCCGACTACGAGCAGTACTTC. Encoded protein: CASSFDGSRPDYEQYF.

This clonotype was detected many times. This chain links TRBV6-5 with TRBJ1-6; no clear D gene. Germline assignment: CDR1 MNHEY and CDR2 SVGAGI. With 4 bases removed from V and 10 bases from J, the gap between germline ends came to 17 bases. There are 15 residues in the CDR3. The CDR3 nucleotides read TGTGCCAGCAGTTCGTTCCGGGAGGAGGAGTCACCCCTCCACTTT. Translation gives CASSSFREEESPLHF.

This clonotype was detected ten times or more. V and J are TRBV6-5 and TRBJ1-2, with TRBD1 identical over 9 bases. Germline trimming cut 4 bases from V and 2 bases from J; bases unmatched to any gene: 5. The germline gives CDR1 MNHEY, CDR2 SVGAGI. The CDR3 runs 15 residues. The CDR3 spells CASSLLGQGNYGYTF. In DNA, the CDR3 is TGTGCCAGCAGTTTGTTAGGACAGGGGAACTATGGCTACACCTTC.

This clonotype was found many times. The chain links TRBV11-2 to TRBJ2-5; TRBD2 agrees at 8 bases. J gave up 4 bases and V 6 bases, and 16 bases lay outside the gene matches. The CDR3 is 17 residues long. Germline CDR1 is SGHAT and CDR2 is FQNNGV. The CDR3 sequence: CASSHYVGTRAPETQYF. The CDR3 nucleotides read TGTGCCAGCAGTCATTACGTGGGGACTAGGGCCCCAGAGACCCAGTACTTC.

The J gene is TRBJ1-1, the V gene TRBV5-1, with D perhaps TRBD1 (5 bases). Germline V CDR1 and CDR2: SGHRS, YFSETQ. Trimming left V 0 bases short and J 1 base short, with 10 bases between. CDR3 length: 15 residues. The CDR3 sequence: CASSLDAGPNTEAFF. CDR3 in DNA: TGCGCCAGCAGCTTGGATGCGGGGCCGAACACTGAAGCTTTCTTT.

This clonotype occurred many times. This chain uses TRBV7-2 with TRBJ1-2; D call uncertain. Germline V gene lookup returns CDR1 SGHTA and CDR2 FQGNSA. V gave up 3 bases and J gave up 0 bases, with 5 bases separating them. This CDR3 spans 13 amino acids. The CDR3 DNA is TGTGCCAGCAGCTTCGGACCTAACTATGGCTACACCTTC. It specifies CASSFGPNYGYTF.

This clonotype appeared many times. V usage is TRBV9 and J usage is TRBJ1-6, with unresolved D. V dropped 0 bases and J dropped 7 bases, with 11 bases sitting between them. CDR3 size: 15 residues. Germline V CDR1 and CDR2: SGDLS, YYNGEE. This chain's CDR3 is CASSVGERRNSPLHF. As DNA, the CDR3 is TGTGCCAGCAGCGTAGGTGAGCGGCGGAATTCACCCCTCCACTTT. The whole variable domain, filled in from reference TRBV9 and TRBJ1-6, reads DSGVTQTPKHLITATGQRVTLRCSPRSGDLSVYWYQQSLDQGLQFLIQYYNGEERAKGNILERFSAQQFPDLHSELNLSSLELGDSALYFCASSVGERRNSPLHFGNGTRLTVT.

This clonotype was picked up many times. The V and J genes are TRBV6-2 or TRBV6-3 and TRBJ1-2; D might be TRBD1 (6 bases). This CDR3 has 14 residues. V was pared by 6 bases and J by 4 bases, with 15 bases between. Germline V gene sequence: CDR1 MNHEY, CDR2 SVGEGT. CDR3 amino acids: CASRARTESYGYTF. In DNA form, the CDR3 reads TGTGCCAGCAGAGCCCGGACAGAATCCTATGGCTACACCTTC.

The table lists this clonotype with many counts. The rearrangement uses TRBV28 and TRBJ1-2, with no clear D. Trimming took 5 bases from V and 7 from J, leaving 11 bases between them. The CDR3 sequence is 12 residues long. Germline values: CDR1 MDHEN, CDR2 SYDVKM. The DNA of the CDR3 is TGTGCCAGCAGTCTGAGACACGGTGGCTACACCTTC. It codes for CASSLRHGGYTF.

Notes on this clonotype: This clone may be a read error of a much larger clone one base away. The rearrangement uses TRBV30 and TRBJ1-6, with a weak D call TRBD1 (6 bases). The CDR3 is 14 amino acids. The germline CDR1 and CDR2 sequences are GTSNPN and SVGIG (reference sequence). DNA of the CDR3: TGTGCCTGGACGGGGGACACCAGGAATTCACACCTCCACTTT. As protein: CAWTGDTRNSHLHF.

The sample holds many counts of this clonotype. The chain uses TRBV6-5 and TRBJ2-5; 7 nucleotides align to TRBD2. The germline V gene encodes CDR1 MNHEY and CDR2 SVGAGI. Unmatched junction bases numbered 14, after V lost 5 bases and J lost 2 bases. This CDR3 is 17 amino acids long. For the CDR3, the DNA is TGTGCCAGCAGTGACCGAGTAAGGGCTAGCGGACAAGAGACCCAGTACTTC. This gives the protein CASSDRVRASGQETQYF.

This clonotype was counted at least ten times. This rearrangement joins TRBV3-1 to TRBJ1-5; no clear D gene. With 3 bases removed from V and 9 bases from J, the gap between germline ends came to 9 bases. Germline V CDR1 and CDR2: LGHDT, YNNKEL (reference sequence). There are 12 residues in the CDR3. CDR3 loop: CASSQGWGPQHF. CDR3 DNA: TGTGCCAGCAGCCAGGGCTGGGGGCCCCAGCATTTT. The whole variable domain, remainder taken from reference TRBV3-1 and TRBJ1-5, is DTAVSQTPKYLVTQMGNDKSIKCEQNLGHDTMYWYKQDSKKFLKIMFSYNNKELIINETVPNRFSPKSPDKAHLNLHINSLELGDSAVYFCASSQGWGPQHFGDGTRLSIL.

The rearrangement uses TRBV5-1 and TRBJ1-1; no clear D. In germline, CDR1 is SGHRS, CDR2 YFSETQ. The V gene lost 1 base and the J gene lost 4 bases, with 11 bases spanning the gap. The CDR3 has 14 amino acids. CDR3 loop: CASSLTSVGTEAFF. In nucleotides, the CDR3 is TGCGCCAGCAGCTTGACAAGTGTAGGCACTGAAGCTTTCTTT.

This clonotype showed up many times. This chain joins TRBV12-3 or TRBV12-4 and TRBJ1-5, with D uncertain. Trimming cost V 5 bases and J 6 bases, with 8 bases left between them. This CDR3 has 12 residues. The CDR3 sequence is CASSPSGQPQHF. CDR3 nucleotide sequence: TGTGCCAGCAGTCCTTCGGGTCAGCCCCAGCATTTT.